Below, 9 T cell receptor beta chains from the same sample are listed, as sequenced in a study of blood T cell repertoires in COVID-19. Measured with immunoSEQ multiplex PCR; TCRdb has only the in-frame clones, and not every one. The table includes fewer than 150,000 clones, around nine tenths detected once. The sequenced sample was peripheral blood. The receptor set was obtained from a woman between 40 and 50 years old with acute or convalescent COVID-19.

The chain uses TRBV5-6 and TRBJ2-1; 9 bases are a match to TRBD2. Germline V gene sequence: CDR1 SGHDT, CDR2 YYEEEE. Trimming at V came to 1 base and at J to 2 bases, leaving 4 bases not matched to a gene. The CDR3 has 16 amino acids. CDR3 in amino acids: CASSLRLAGTYNEQFF. CDR3 in DNA: TGTGCCAGCAGCTTGAGGCTAGCGGGAACCTACAATGAGCAGTTCTTC.

The chain links TRBV9 to TRBJ2-1, with 9 bases lining up with TRBD1. The CDR3 consists of 18 residues. V shed 0 bases, J shed 3 bases, and the junction held 10 bases outside the gene matches. Germline CDR1 SGDLS, CDR2 YYNGEE. This CDR3 reads CASSVATSGTGLYNEQFF. CDR3 bases: TGTGCCAGCAGCGTAGCCACCTCCGGGACAGGGCTCTACAATGAGCAGTTCTTC.

Here the CDR3 DNA reads TGTGCCAGTAGTACAACAGGGACGATCTACGAGCAGTACTTC. Translating gives CASSTTGTIYEQYF. V usage is TRBV19 and J usage is TRBJ2-7, with D possibly TRBD1 on 6 matching bases. V lost 4 bases, J lost 3 bases, and 13 bases lay in between. Germline V gene data show CDR1 as LNHDA and CDR2 as SQIVND (reference sequence). The CDR3 is made up of 14 amino acids.

This clone has only one observation. The chain combines TRBV24-1 with TRBJ2-5; weak D call: TRBD1 (6 bases). Trimming removed 9 bases at V and 4 bases at J, with 8 bases between. This CDR3 region has 11 residues. The germline V gene has CDR1 KGHDR and CDR2 SFDVKD. The CDR3 DNA reads TGTGCCACCGAAGGGGGAGAGACCCAGTACTTC. Translation: CATEGGETQYF.

The V call is TRBV9, the J call TRBJ2-3; TRBD1 matches at 9 bases. Germline V gene sequence: CDR1 SGDLS, CDR2 YYNGEE. Unmatched junction bases numbered 6, after V lost 4 bases and J lost 3 bases. CDR3 length: 15 residues. The CDR3, as DNA: TGTGCCAGCAGCAGGGGACAGGGTTTGACAGATACGCAGTATTTT. This gives the protein CASSRGQGLTDTQYF.

The rearrangement uses TRBV3-1 (or the pseudogene TRBV3-2) and TRBJ2-7; TRBD2 matches 11 bases. Trimming took 0 bases from V and 5 from J; bases not matched to a gene: 6. Germline CDR1 LGHDT, CDR2 YNNKEL (reference sequence). The CDR3 length is 16 residues. The CDR3 loop is CASSQDSGTSGHEQYF. CDR3 bases: TGTGCCAGCAGCCAAGACTCGGGGACTAGCGGACACGAGCAGTACTTC.

V usage is TRBV11-2 and J usage is TRBJ1-1; 8 positions match TRBD1. CDR3 length: 14 amino acids. The germline gives CDR1 SGHAT, CDR2 FQNNGV. V gave up 3 bases and J gave up 3 bases; unmatched junction bases: 3. CDR3 nucleotide sequence: TGTGCCAGCAGCTTCGGGACAGGTTACACTGAAGCTTTCTTT. Residues: CASSFGTGYTEAFF.

The chain joins TRBV28 to TRBJ1-6; tentatively, D is TRBD1 (5 bases). V dropped 10 bases and J dropped 7 bases, with 17 bases sitting between them. CDR1 is MDHEN, CDR2 SYDVKM, per germline. The CDR3 consists of 14 residues. The CDR3 sequence is CATRTSIQNSPLHF. As DNA, the CDR3 is TGTGCCACCCGGACATCTATTCAGAATTCACCCCTCCACTTT.

V usage is TRBV2 and J usage is TRBJ1-1; D unclear. CDR3 length: 15 residues. Germline CDR1 SNHLY, CDR2 FYNNEI. The germline V and J ends were trimmed by 10 bases and 1 base, with 19 bases remaining between them. CDR3 coding DNA: TGTGCCACTCCGGGAAAGGGAGGGAAGAACACTGAAGCTTTCTTT. Protein sequence: CATPGKGGKNTEAFF.